The 32 T cell receptor beta chains below were found in one sample sequenced in a study of response to subunit inactivated influenza vaccine. TCRdb independently ran MiXCR on the RT-PCR reads; one entry per CDR3 protein. Of about 580,000 distinct CDR3 sequences listed, 11% to 15% are singletons. The sequencing used PBMCs from blood, collected approximately 13 days after vaccination. The receptor source for this set is a man aged 50 or older who received an inactivated influenza vaccine.

The chain carries TRBV10-2 and TRBJ2-2; no definite D call. V lost 8 bases and J lost 7, with 5 bases in between. The length of the CDR3 is 10 residues. Germline V lookup: CDR1 WSHSY, CDR2 SAAADI. This chain's CDR3 is CASHGGELFF. The CDR3 DNA follows: TGCGCCAGCCACGGCGGGGAGCTGTTTTTT.

In this sample, this clonotype turned up a few times. The chain couples TRBV5-1 to TRBJ2-2; 10 bases are shared with TRBD2. V dropped 5 bases and J dropped 0; count of bases not matched to a gene: 13. The CDR3 runs 19 residues. The germline gives CDR1 SGHRS, CDR2 YFSETQ. The CDR3 protein is CASRLRASGGEANTGELFF. In DNA, the CDR3 is TGCGCCAGCAGATTAAGGGCTAGCGGGGGAGAAGCGAACACCGGGGAGCTGTTTTTT.

The V gene is TRBV7-9, the J gene TRBJ2-1, with 9 bases matching TRBD2. Looked up from germline, CDR1 is SEHNR and CDR2 is FQNEAQ (reference sequence). The CDR3 sequence is 16 residues long. The trim removed 5 bases at V and 5 bases at J, leaving 10 bases unmatched. CDR3 nucleotide sequence: TGTGCCAGCAGCCCCTGGGGCGGGAGGGAAAACAATGAGCAGTTCTTC. It codes for CASSPWGGRENNEQFF.

This clonotype was seen more than once but under ten times. The chain links TRBV4-1 to TRBJ1-3; no firm D call. Germline CDR1 MGHRA, CDR2 YSYEKL. This CDR3 is built from 15 residues. V was trimmed by 4 bases and J by 4 bases, leaving 14 bases between them. Here the CDR3 reads CASSLLGVPGNTIYF. In DNA form, the CDR3 reads TGCGCCAGCAGCCTTCTAGGAGTTCCCGGAAACACCATATATTTT.

The chain joins TRBV12-3 or TRBV12-4 to TRBJ2-5, with D possibly TRBD2 on 6 matching bases. The CDR3 runs 15 residues. Trimming cost V 6 bases and J 1 base, with 15 bases left between them. Written as DNA, the CDR3 is TGTGCCAGCAGCTTCACTCCTAGCGCCCAAGAGACCCAGTACTTC. Translation: CASSFTPSAQETQYF.

This clonotype was seen at least ten times. This chain connects TRBV5-1 to TRBJ2-1; D gene ambiguous. Between the trimmed V and J ends, which lost 0 bases and 0 bases, there was a span of 10 bases. Germline CDR1 and CDR2: SGHRS and YFSETQ. This CDR3 region has 16 residues. The CDR3 spells CASSLEWITSYNEQFF. The DNA of the CDR3 is TGCGCCAGCAGCTTGGAGTGGATAACCTCCTACAATGAGCAGTTCTTC.

This clonotype has a handful of counts. This chain links TRBV28 with TRBJ2-7; 8 bases are shared with TRBD1. This CDR3 has 13 amino acids. Germline CDR1 is MDHEN and CDR2 is SYDVKM. V shed 6 bases and J 6 bases; nucleotides not matched to a gene: 7. The CDR3: CASRTTGVGEQYF. CDR3 nucleotide sequence: TGTGCCAGCAGAACGACAGGGGTTGGCGAGCAGTACTTC.

This clonotype has a handful of counts. J is TRBJ1-1 and V is TRBV12-3 or TRBV12-4; no reliable D call. V was shortened by 3 bases and J by 3 bases, with 11 bases between the two germline ends. CDR3 size: 14 residues. CDR3 region: CASSFPGLYTEAFF. CDR3 sequence (DNA): TGTGCCAGCAGTTTCCCCGGACTGTACACTGAAGCTTTCTTT.

This clonotype was detected only a few times. The V and J genes are TRBV20-1 and TRBJ2-7, with 7 bases lining up with TRBD2. Germline lookup yields CDR1 DFQATT and CDR2 SNEGSKA (reference sequence). This CDR3 has 14 residues. Trimming removed 2 bases from V and 0 bases from J; junction bases left unmatched: 4. The CDR3 region is CSARPLASSYEQYF. CDR3 nucleotide sequence: TGCAGTGCTAGACCACTAGCGAGCTCCTACGAGCAGTACTTC.

The table lists this clonotype with a few counts. The chain links TRBV12-3 or TRBV12-4 to TRBJ2-7; D is undetermined. V was shortened by 4 bases and J by 5 bases, with 18 bases between the two germline ends. The CDR3 is 15 amino acids. CDR3 DNA: TGTGCCAGCAGTTCCCCCCCCCCCGAGGTGGACGAGCAGTACTTC. It yields the protein CASSSPPPEVDEQYF.

J is TRBJ2-2 and V is TRBV6-1; 8 bases match TRBD2. This CDR3 is built from 15 residues. Germline values: CDR1 MNHNS, CDR2 SASEGT. J lost 0 bases, V lost 6 bases, and 3 bases had no gene match. The CDR3 protein is CASRSGSTNTGELFF. CDR3 DNA sequence: TGTGCCAGCAGGAGCGGGAGTACGAACACCGGGGAGCTGTTTTTT.

This clonotype showed up just a few times. The chain recombines TRBV6-5 with TRBJ1-2; TRBD1 matches at 9 bases. V gave up 2 bases and J gave up 2 bases; unmatched junction bases: 3. From germline, CDR1 is MNHEY and CDR2 SVGAGI. The CDR3 consists of 15 residues. As DNA, the CDR3 is TGTGCCAGCAGTTACACAGGGGGCTCCAACTATGGCTACACCTTC. Translating it yields CASSYTGGSNYGYTF.

This clonotype was seen a few times. J is TRBJ1-3 and V is TRBV7-9, with unresolved D. CDR3 length: 15 residues. From germline, CDR1 is SEHNR and CDR2 FQNEAQ (reference sequence). V lost 5 bases, J lost 4 bases, and 15 bases lay in between. Written as DNA, the CDR3 is TGTGCCAGCAGCGGGTTAGGGCGCGTCGGAAACACCATATATTTT. This translates into CASSGLGRVGNTIYF.

The chain joins TRBV9 to TRBJ2-3; 10 nucleotides align to TRBD1. Trimming cost V 3 bases and J 5 bases; bases outside gene matches: 9. From germline, CDR1 is SGDLS and CDR2 YYNGEE. The CDR3 length is 16 residues. CDR3 region: CASSARQGALGDTQYF. As DNA, the CDR3 is TGTGCCAGCAGCGCGAGACAGGGGGCTCTGGGAGATACGCAGTATTTT. Full variable domain (rest looked up from reference TRBV9 and TRBJ2-3): DSGVTQTPKHLITATGQRVTLRCSPRSGDLSVYWYQQSLDQGLQFLIQYYNGEERAKGNILERFSAQQFPDLHSELNLSSLELGDSALYFCASSARQGALGDTQYFGPGTRLTVL.

This clonotype was seen at least ten times. The V call is TRBV6-2 or TRBV6-3, the J call TRBJ2-7, with D tentatively TRBD2 (6 bases). The germline V gene has CDR1 MNHEY and CDR2 SVGEGT. V gave up 0 bases and J gave up 4 bases, with 7 bases separating them. The CDR3 is 13 amino acids. CDR3 amino acids: CASSYSGRYEQYF. The DNA of the CDR3 is TGTGCCAGCAGTTACTCTGGGAGGTACGAGCAGTACTTC.

This clonotype has more than one count but fewer than ten. The chain recombines TRBV20-1 with TRBJ2-5; TRBD2 agrees at 10 bases. The J segment lost 4 bases and the V segment lost 0 bases, leaving 5 bases of the junction unmatched. The CDR3 loop spans 15 amino acids. CDR1 DFQATT and CDR2 SNEGSKA come from the germline V gene (reference sequence). CDR3 sequence: CSAREAGGPGETQYF. CDR3 coding DNA: TGCAGTGCTAGAGAAGCGGGAGGGCCGGGAGAGACCCAGTACTTC.

V and J are TRBV7-6 and TRBJ2-7, with TRBD1 matching 9 bases. The ends lost 4 bases at V and 3 bases at J; junction bases unmatched: 7. This CDR3 is 15 amino acids long. Germline CDR1 SGHVS, CDR2 FNYEAQ. CDR3 bases: TGTGCCAGCAGCTCTCCGGACAGGGGAGGCTACGAGCAGTACTTC. Residues: CASSSPDRGGYEQYF.

This clonotype was picked up a small number of times. The V gene is TRBV3-1, the J gene TRBJ2-2; no reliable D call. This CDR3 has 14 residues. The germline V and J ends were trimmed by 2 bases and 6 bases, with 10 bases remaining between them. Germline loops: CDR1 LGHDT, CDR2 YNNKEL (reference sequence). The CDR3 DNA reads as TGTGCCAGCAGCCAACCGATAGAGGCCGGGGAGCTGTTTTTT. This gives the protein CASSQPIEAGELFF.

CDR3: CASSRGQGGGSPLHF. For the CDR3, the DNA is TGTGCCAGCAGCCGGGGACAGGGCGGTGGTTCACCCCTCCACTTT. The chain is built from TRBV7-3 and TRBJ1-6; TRBD1 matches at 9 bases. V dropped 5 bases and J dropped 9; count of bases not matched to a gene: 8. Germline V gene sequence: CDR1 SGHTA, CDR2 FQGTGA. This CDR3 is 15 amino acids long.

This clonotype came up a few times. The chain uses TRBV5-1 and TRBJ2-1, with 9 positions matching TRBD2. The CDR3 totals 18 residues. After removal of 6 bases from V and 8 bases from J, the junction contained 21 bases not matched to a gene. From germline, CDR1 is SGHRS and CDR2 YFSETQ. The DNA for the CDR3 is TGCGCCAGCACCCGCCGGCTAGCGGGGCCGATCTCCGACGATGAGCAGTTCTTC. Protein: CASTRRLAGPISDDEQFF. Variable domain in full (rest from reference TRBV5-1 and TRBJ2-1): KAGVTQTPRYLIKTRGQQVTLSCSPISGHRSVSWYQQTPGQGLQFLFEYFSETQRNKGNFPGRFSGRQFSNSRSEMNVSTLELGDSALYLCASTRRLAGPISDDEQFFGPGTRLTVL.

This clonotype was found a few times. J is TRBJ1-4 and V is TRBV20-1, with D tentatively TRBD1 (6 bases). Germline V gives CDR1 DFQATT, CDR2 SNEGSKA (reference sequence). V lost 5 bases and J 7 bases, leaving 14 bases between the germline ends. The CDR3 has 13 residues. CDR3 loop: CSAQDRRGEKLFF. The DNA for the CDR3 is TGCAGTGCTCAAGACAGGAGGGGTGAAAAACTGTTTTTT.

The chain is built from TRBV7-9 and TRBJ1-1; D is unclear. The germline CDR1 and CDR2 sequences are SEHNR and FQNEAQ (reference sequence). The V end lost 5 bases, the J end lost 1 base, and 14 bases lay between the germline ends. CDR3 size: 15 residues. CDR3 nucleotide sequence: TGTGCCAGCAGCCGGGCACTCCACCCGAACACTGAAGCTTTCTTT. It codes for CASSRALHPNTEAFF. The full variable domain, in which reference TRBV7-9 and TRBJ1-1 provide the parts outside the CDR3, is DTGVSQNPRHKITKRGQNVTFRCDPISEHNRLYWYRQTLGQGPEFLTYFQNEAQLEKSRLLSDRFSAERPKGSFSTLEIQRTEQGDSAMYLCASSRALHPNTEAFFGQGTRLTVV.

This clonotype came up many times. The chain joins TRBV12-3 or TRBV12-4 to TRBJ1-1; weak D call: TRBD1 (6 bases). Trimming stripped 5 bases from V and 7 bases from J, with 17 bases between. The CDR3 consists of 14 residues. CDR3 loop: CASSPTGRGGEAFF. CDR3 in DNA: TGTGCCAGCAGTCCTACAGGGAGGGGCGGTGAAGCTTTCTTT.

Only a few counts were recorded for this clonotype. The V gene is TRBV7-9, the J gene TRBJ2-4; no definite D call. V dropped 1 base and J dropped 0 bases, with 7 bases sitting between them. Germline-derived CDR1 and CDR2 are SEHNR and FQNEAQ (reference sequence). The CDR3 has 15 residues. The CDR3 DNA reads as TGTGCCAGCAGCTTAGGCGATCTAGCCAAAAACATTCAGTACTTC. It translates to CASSLGDLAKNIQYF.

The genes are TRBV10-3 and TRBJ2-6; the D gene is possibly TRBD2 (6 bases). This CDR3 is 18 amino acids long. Germline V gene lookup returns CDR1 ENHRY and CDR2 SYGVKD. Trimming shortened V by 0 bases and J by 2 bases, and 14 bases separated the two germline ends. CDR3 nucleotide sequence: TGTGCCATCAGTGAGTCGGGGGGTTTACTCACTGGGGCCAACGTCCTGACTTTC. This gives the protein CAISESGGLLTGANVLTF.

The rearrangement joins TRBV11-2 to TRBJ2-1, with TRBD2 matching over 9 bases. Germline CDR1 SGHAT, CDR2 FQNNGV. The CDR3 runs 13 residues. The junction had 6 bases not matched to a gene; V was cut back by 9 bases and J by 6 bases. CDR3 in DNA: TGTGCCAGTGCGGGACTAGCCCCCAATGAGCAGTTCTTC. It yields the protein CASAGLAPNEQFF.

This clonotype was counted many times. The V call is TRBV7-2, the J call TRBJ2-1; D uncertain. Germline V lookup: CDR1 SGHTA, CDR2 FQGNSA. V lost 5 bases, J lost 0 bases, and 11 bases lay in between. The CDR3 has 15 residues. The CDR3 loop reads CASSVSVSSYNEQFF. The DNA for the CDR3 is TGTGCCAGCAGCGTGAGCGTAAGCTCCTACAATGAGCAGTTCTTC.

This clonotype occurred a few times. The rearrangement links TRBV7-9 to TRBJ2-7; a possible D gene is TRBD1 (5 bases). The CDR3 loop spans 13 amino acids. Germline assignment: CDR1 SEHNR and CDR2 FQNEAQ (reference sequence). Trimming left V 5 bases short and J 12 bases short, with 20 bases between. The DNA of the CDR3 is TGTGCCAGCAGCACAGGATTTAGGAGTGGTGCGTACTTC. It specifies CASSTGFRSGAYF.

The rearrangement joins TRBV12-3 or TRBV12-4 to TRBJ2-1; TRBD1 matches at 8 bases. The CDR3 is 12 amino acids. Trimming removed 6 bases from V and 7 bases from J; junction bases left unmatched: 2. CDR3: CASSRTGNEQFF. The CDR3 bases are TGTGCCAGCAGCCGGACAGGGAATGAGCAGTTCTTC.

This clonotype was observed a handful of times. The V gene is TRBV4-2, the J gene TRBJ2-2; D gene uncertain. Trimming cost V 0 bases and J 7 bases, with 6 bases left between them. CDR1 is LGHNA, CDR2 YNFKEQ, per germline. The CDR3 is made up of 13 amino acids. This CDR3 is CASSQEVGGELFF. The CDR3 DNA follows: TGTGCCAGCAGCCAAGAGGTGGGCGGGGAGCTGTTTTTT.

This clonotype occurred a few times. The chain joins TRBV11-2 to TRBJ2-3; D perhaps matches TRBD2 (5 bases). The germline gives CDR1 SGHAT, CDR2 FQNNGV. V was pared by 8 bases and J by 0 bases, with 27 bases between. This CDR3 has 19 residues. The DNA of the CDR3 is TGTGCCAGCCAAACTAGACGGTGGATGGGAACAACTAGCACAGATACGCAGTATTTT. Its translation: CASQTRRWMGTTSTDTQYF.

This clonotype occurred a few times. The chain carries TRBV6-2 or TRBV6-3 and TRBJ2-7, with 8 bases fitting TRBD1. V lost 6 bases to trimming and J lost 3 bases; unmatched junction nucleotides: 7. Germline V gene lookup returns CDR1 MNHEY and CDR2 SVGEGT. The length of the CDR3 is 14 residues. The CDR3 DNA reads TGTGCCAGCAGAGACAGGGGAGTCAGCTACGAGCAGTACTTC. This encodes CASRDRGVSYEQYF.